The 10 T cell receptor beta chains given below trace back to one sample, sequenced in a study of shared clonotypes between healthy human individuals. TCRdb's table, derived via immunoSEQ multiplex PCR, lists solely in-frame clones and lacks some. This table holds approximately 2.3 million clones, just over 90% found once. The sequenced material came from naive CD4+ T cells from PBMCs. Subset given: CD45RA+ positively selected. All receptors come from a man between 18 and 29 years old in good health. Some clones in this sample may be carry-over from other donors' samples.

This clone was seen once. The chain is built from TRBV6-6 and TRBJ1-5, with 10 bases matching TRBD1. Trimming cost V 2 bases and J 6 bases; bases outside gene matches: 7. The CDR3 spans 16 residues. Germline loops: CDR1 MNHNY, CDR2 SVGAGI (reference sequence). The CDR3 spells CASSYKGQGSGQPQHF. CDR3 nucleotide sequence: TGTGCCAGCAGTTACAAGGGACAGGGGTCTGGTCAGCCCCAGCATTTT.

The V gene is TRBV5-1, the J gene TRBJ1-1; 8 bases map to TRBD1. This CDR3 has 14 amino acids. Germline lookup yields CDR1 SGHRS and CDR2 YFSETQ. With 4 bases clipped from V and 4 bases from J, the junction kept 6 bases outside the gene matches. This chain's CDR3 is CASSQDRVGTEAFF. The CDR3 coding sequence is TGCGCCAGCAGCCAGGACAGGGTGGGCACTGAAGCTTTCTTT.

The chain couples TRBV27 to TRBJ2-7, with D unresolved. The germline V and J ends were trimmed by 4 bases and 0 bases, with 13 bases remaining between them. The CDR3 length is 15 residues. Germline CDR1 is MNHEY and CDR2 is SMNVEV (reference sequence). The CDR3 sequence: CASSSSARRSYEQYF. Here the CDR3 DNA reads TGTGCCAGCAGTTCTTCAGCGCGCCGCTCCTACGAGCAGTACTTC.

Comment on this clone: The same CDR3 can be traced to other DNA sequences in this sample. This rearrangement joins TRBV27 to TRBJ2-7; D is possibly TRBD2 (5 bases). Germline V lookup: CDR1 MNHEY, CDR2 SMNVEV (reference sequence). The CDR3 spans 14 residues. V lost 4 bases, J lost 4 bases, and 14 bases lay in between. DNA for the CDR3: TGTGCCAGCAGTTCACCACTCCGGGGATACGAGCAGTACTTC. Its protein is CASSSPLRGYEQYF.

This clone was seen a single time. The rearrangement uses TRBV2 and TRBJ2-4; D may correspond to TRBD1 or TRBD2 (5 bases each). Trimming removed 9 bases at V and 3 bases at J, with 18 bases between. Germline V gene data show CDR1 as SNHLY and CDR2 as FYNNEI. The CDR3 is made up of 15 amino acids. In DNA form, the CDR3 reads TGTGCCAGTGGGACCTCCGAGAGCGGCAAAAACATTCAGTACTTC. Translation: CASGTSESGKNIQYF.

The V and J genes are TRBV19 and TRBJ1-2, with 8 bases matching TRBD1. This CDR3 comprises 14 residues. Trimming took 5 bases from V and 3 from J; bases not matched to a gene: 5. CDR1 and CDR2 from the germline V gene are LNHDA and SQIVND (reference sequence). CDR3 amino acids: CASSGQGEHYGYTF. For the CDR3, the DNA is TGTGCCAGTAGTGGACAGGGAGAACACTATGGCTACACCTTC.

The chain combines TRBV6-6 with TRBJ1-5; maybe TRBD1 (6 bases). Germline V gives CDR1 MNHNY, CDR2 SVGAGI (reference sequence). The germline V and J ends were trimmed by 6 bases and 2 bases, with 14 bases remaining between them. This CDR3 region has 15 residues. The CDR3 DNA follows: TGTGCCAGCAGGGAACAGGGTTTAGGCAATCAGCCCCAGCATTTT. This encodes CASREQGLGNQPQHF.

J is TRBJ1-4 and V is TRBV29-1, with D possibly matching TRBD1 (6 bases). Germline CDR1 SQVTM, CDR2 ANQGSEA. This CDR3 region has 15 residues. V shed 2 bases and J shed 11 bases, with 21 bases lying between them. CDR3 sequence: CSVERRGRGVKKLFF. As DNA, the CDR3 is TGCAGCGTTGAACGGCGAGGGAGGGGGGTGAAGAAACTGTTTTTT.

The CDR3 DNA is TGTGCCAGCAGCCCCTCGTCTAGGCCCTACGAGCAGTACTTC. Protein: CASSPSSRPYEQYF. The chain employs TRBV7-9 and TRBJ2-7, with D unclear. The CDR3 extends over 14 amino acids. The V gene lost 5 bases and the J gene lost 2 bases, with 13 bases spanning the gap. The germline V gene has CDR1 SEHNR and CDR2 FQNEAQ (reference sequence). The full variable domain, with the rest looked up from reference TRBV7-9 and TRBJ2-7, is DTGVSQNPRHKITKRGQNVTFRCDPISEHNRLYWYRQTLGQGPEFLTYFQNEAQLEKSRLLSDRFSAERPKGSFSTLEIQRTEQGDSAMYLCASSPSSRPYEQYFGPGTRLTVT.

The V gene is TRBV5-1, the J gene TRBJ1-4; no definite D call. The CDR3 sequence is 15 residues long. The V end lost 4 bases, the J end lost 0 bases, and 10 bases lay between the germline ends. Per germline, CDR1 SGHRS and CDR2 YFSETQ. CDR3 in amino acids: CASSRRGATNEKLFF. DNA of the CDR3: TGCGCCAGCAGCCGGCGGGGAGCAACTAATGAAAAACTGTTTTTT.